The 8 T cell receptor beta chains listed next were all sequenced from one sample in a study of OX40 agonist ivuxolimab in advanced cancers. This table comes from immunoSEQ multiplex PCR, and its TCRdb copy is limited to in-frame clones, with some not included. The table lists some 71,000 clones, 84% of them singletons. Sample: CD4+ or CD8+ T cells sorted from blood, taken in a trial of the OX40 agonist ivuxolimab. These receptors came from an adult with an advanced solid tumor such as melanoma, head and neck, liver or kidney cancer.

This clone was counted only a few times. The rearrangement joins TRBV6-5 to TRBJ1-1, with D hard to call. CDR1 and CDR2 from the germline V gene are MNHEY and SVGAGI. With 8 bases removed from V and 4 bases from J, the gap between germline ends came to 11 bases. The CDR3 length is 12 residues. CDR3 protein: CASYGFPTEAFF. The DNA for the CDR3 is TGTGCCAGCTACGGTTTTCCCACTGAAGCTTTCTTT.

This sequence joins TRBV5-1 and TRBJ1-3; D perhaps matches TRBD1 (5 bases). The CDR3 covers 14 residues. Germline-derived CDR1 and CDR2 are SGHRS and YFSETQ. With 3 bases removed from V and 0 bases from J, the gap between germline ends came to 7 bases. This CDR3 reads CASSSTVSGNTIYF. DNA for the CDR3: TGCGCCAGCAGCTCGACAGTCTCTGGAAACACCATATATTTT.

The gene calls are TRBV7-8 and TRBJ1-1, with 7 bases lining up with TRBD1. Unmatched junction bases numbered 3, after V lost 5 bases and J lost 0 bases. This CDR3 spans 14 amino acids. Germline V lookup: CDR1 SGHVS, CDR2 FQNEAQ. CDR3 in amino acids: CASSDDRVNTEAFF. The CDR3, as DNA: TGTGCCAGCAGCGATGACAGGGTGAACACTGAAGCTTTCTTT.

This chain joins TRBV5-1 and TRBJ2-1, with D possibly being TRBD2 (6 bases). Trimming shortened V by 3 bases and J by 6 bases, and 19 bases separated the two germline ends. The germline CDR1 and CDR2 sequences are SGHRS and YFSETQ. There are 16 residues in the CDR3. This chain's CDR3 is CASSSETGTPPNEQFF. The CDR3 DNA follows: TGCGCCAGCAGCTCGGAAACCGGGACTCCCCCCAATGAGCAGTTCTTC.

This clone was observed a single time. The chain couples TRBV5-6 to TRBJ2-7; TRBD2 agrees at 11 bases. Germline CDR1 SGHDT, CDR2 YYEEEE. The CDR3 is 14 residues long. V was clipped by 1 base and J by 12 bases; unmatched bases: 9. CDR3 amino acids: CASSLRVLAGVRYF. CDR3 in DNA: TGTGCCAGCAGCTTGAGGGTACTAGCGGGGGTTAGGTACTTC.

The chain couples TRBV30 to TRBJ1-3, with 8 bases identical to TRBD1. Germline CDR1 is GTSNPN and CDR2 is SVGIG (reference sequence). This CDR3 region has 16 residues. With V trimmed by 5 bases and J by 3 bases, 12 bases remained unmatched. This CDR3 reads CAWLYTTGGYGNTIYF. The CDR3 DNA is TGTGCCTGGCTTTATACAACAGGGGGATATGGAAACACCATATATTTT.

This clone came up a few times. Other DNA sequences in the same sample also yield this CDR3. The genes are TRBV4-3 and TRBJ2-7; TRBD1 matches 8 bases. The germline V gene encodes CDR1 LGHNA and CDR2 YSLEER. The CDR3 runs 16 residues. Unmatched junction bases numbered 9, after V lost 3 bases and J lost 2 bases. The CDR3 DNA reads TGCGCCAGCAGCCAGGCTCCGGGACAGGCAACCTACGAGCAGTACTTC. It is translated as CASSQAPGQATYEQYF.

In nucleotides, the CDR3 is TGTGCCAGCAGTCCCCGGGTGACCTCTGGAAACACCATATATTTT. Translated: CASSPRVTSGNTIYF. This rearrangement joins TRBV27 to TRBJ1-3; no firm D call. Germline V lookup: CDR1 MNHEY, CDR2 SMNVEV (reference sequence). The CDR3 runs 15 residues. The V and J ends lost 5 bases and 0 bases respectively, with 11 bases between them.